This TCR beta chain emerged from a study of blood T cells in healthy people across ages. Germline V CDR1 and CDR2: SGHAT, FQNNGV. This CDR3 spans 14 amino acids. The V and J ends lost 5 bases and 5 bases, in that order; junction bases with no gene match: 4. To note about this clonotype: As yet, its antigen is unknown.

A J-beta primer mix and a sample-barcoded 5' primer were used in a second PCR of about 6 to 12 cycles. In TCRdb, the 5' RACE reads were re-called with MiXCR into one record per CDR3 protein. The data contain about 1 million distinct CDR3 sequences, 40% to 45% of them seen just once; the ten biggest clones take up 18%. Study outcomes and limitations: More naive CD4+ cells and higher diversity marked long-lived donors relative to aged donors.

PBMCs were isolated at a quantity of at least 6 million per sample. Each sample provided at least 5.5 micrograms of extracted total RNA. The source of this sequence is a woman aged 55-70 years in good health. The sequenced material came from blood. The chain is built from TRBV11-2 and TRBJ2-3; TRBD1 matches 10 bases. CDR3 in amino acids: CASSVGTGEDTQYF. In DNA form, the CDR3 reads TGTGCCAGCAGCGTCGGGACAGGGGAAGATACGCAGTATTTT.